The 28 T cell receptor beta chains below come from one sample, sequenced in a study of shared clonotypes between healthy human individuals. TCRdb's table, derived via immunoSEQ multiplex PCR, lists solely in-frame clones and lacks some. The repertoire holds some 2 million clones, with 95% as singletons. Sequencing was performed on naive CD4+ T cells sorted from blood. As for subset: CD45RA+ positively selected. Receptor source: a young man in good health.

The CDR3 DNA sequence: TGTGCCAGCATGAGTGCAAGGACAGGGGGCACAGATACGCAGTATTTT. Residues: CASMSARTGGTDTQYF. The chain carries TRBV2 and TRBJ2-3, with 9 nucleotides matching TRBD1. V lost 7 bases to trimming and J lost 1 base; unmatched junction nucleotides: 9. This CDR3 is built from 16 residues. Germline V gene data show CDR1 as SNHLY and CDR2 as FYNNEI.

This chain connects TRBV25-1 to TRBJ1-1; no definite D call. The V end was cut by 2 bases, the J end by 5 bases, with 9 bases between. The CDR3 loop spans 13 amino acids. Per the germline V gene, CDR1 is MGHDK and CDR2 is SYGVNS. For the CDR3, the DNA is TGTGCCAGCAGTGAAACTGGGAGGACTGAAGCTTTCTTT. This encodes CASSETGRTEAFF.

To note about this clone: Within the sample, other DNA sequences also encode this same CDR3. The CDR3 nucleotides read TGCGCCAGCAGCCGAGGACTAGCGGGAGGTTCCTACGAGCAGTACTTC. Its translation: CASSRGLAGGSYEQYF. V gene TRBV4-1 combines with J gene TRBJ2-7, with 14 bases matching TRBD2. The V segment lost 4 bases and the J segment 1 base; nucleotides outside the gene matches: 3. The germline CDR1 and CDR2 sequences are MGHRA and YSYEKL. The CDR3 loop spans 16 amino acids.

The sample holds one count of this clone. The chain uses TRBV21-1 and TRBJ2-7. TRBV21-1 is labeled a pseudogene. The CDR3 contains 17 residues. DNA of the CDR3: TGTGCCAGCAGCAAAAAGGTGGGGGATTTGAAAACCTACGAGCAGTACTTC. Its protein product is CASSKKVGDLKTYEQYF.

The rearrangement links TRBV11-3 to TRBJ1-4; 8 bases fit TRBD1. The J segment lost 0 bases and the V segment lost 5 bases, leaving 11 bases of the junction unmatched. The CDR3 contains 18 residues. Germline V lookup: CDR1 SGHNT, CDR2 YENEEA. CDR3 DNA: TGTGCCAGCAGCGTGCCCGGGACAGGAAAAACAACTAATGAAAAACTGTTTTTT. Amino acid sequence: CASSVPGTGKTTNEKLFF.

The chain has TRBV11-3 and TRBJ1-1; D perhaps matches TRBD1 (5 bases). The CDR3 has 15 residues. Germline CDR1 reads SGHNT; CDR2 reads YENEEA. V was trimmed by 4 bases and J by 0 bases, leaving 12 bases between them. The CDR3 DNA is TGTGCCAGCAGCTCCCAAGGGGAAATGAACACTGAAGCTTTCTTT. Residues: CASSSQGEMNTEAFF.

V and J are TRBV5-6 and TRBJ1-6; 7 bases are a match to TRBD1. CDR1 is SGHDT, CDR2 YYEEEE, per germline. Trimming removed 4 bases from V and 7 bases from J; junction bases left unmatched: 11. The CDR3 has 16 amino acids. The CDR3 coding sequence is TGTGCCAGCAGCCGGGACCGGGACAGAGTAAATTCACCCCTCCACTTT. The encoded protein is CASSRDRDRVNSPLHF.

The gene calls are TRBV6-5 and TRBJ2-1; TRBD2 agrees at 7 bases. This CDR3 is 14 amino acids long. J was trimmed by 4 bases and V by 6 bases; bases with no gene match: 6. Germline loops: CDR1 MNHEY, CDR2 SVGAGI. DNA of the CDR3: TGTGCCAGCAGCAAGGGACTACGTTACAATGAGCAGTTCTTC. Residues: CASSKGLRYNEQFF.

A remark on this clone: Other nucleotide sequences in the sample specify the same CDR3. The chain is built from TRBV5-1 and TRBJ2-3; TRBD1 agrees at 7 bases. Germline values: CDR1 SGHRS, CDR2 YFSETQ. The ends lost 0 bases at V and 0 bases at J; junction bases unmatched: 1. The length of the CDR3 is 15 residues. In nucleotides, the CDR3 is TGCGCCAGCAGCTTGGCGACAGGGAGCACAGATACGCAGTATTTT. Protein: CASSLATGSTDTQYF.

The chain is built from TRBV28 and TRBJ1-2; a weak D match, TRBD1 (6 bases). V was pared by 7 bases and J by 7 bases, with 19 bases between. CDR1 MDHEN and CDR2 SYDVKM come from the germline V gene. There are 14 residues in the CDR3. Here the CDR3 reads CASTQGGGLGGYTF. The DNA of the CDR3 is TGTGCCAGCACCCAGGGAGGGGGATTAGGTGGCTACACCTTC.

This chain connects TRBV4-1 to TRBJ1-5, with 8 bases matching TRBD1. Unmatched junction bases numbered 7, after V lost 4 bases and J lost 5 bases. CDR1 and CDR2 (germline): MGHRA, YSYEKL. CDR3 size: 15 residues. The CDR3 nucleotides are TGCGCCAGCAGCCTTATGGACAGGGACGATCAGCCCCAGCATTTT. This codes for CASSLMDRDDQPQHF.

This rearrangement joins TRBV5-1 to TRBJ1-1; 8 nucleotides line up with TRBD1. With 9 bases clipped from V and 0 bases from J, the junction kept 16 bases outside the gene matches. The CDR3 has 17 amino acids. Germline values: CDR1 SGHRS, CDR2 YFSETQ. The CDR3: CANRPDRGNFVNTEAFF. CDR3 bases: TGCGCCAACAGGCCAGACAGGGGAAATTTTGTGAACACTGAAGCTTTCTTT.

The CDR3 loop reads CASRPWGTGDGYTF. The CDR3 DNA reads as TGTGCCAGCAGGCCCTGGGGGACAGGGGACGGCTACACCTTC. The J gene is TRBJ1-2, the V gene TRBV11-2; 10 bases fit TRBD1. With V trimmed by 6 bases and J by 8 bases, 9 bases remained unmatched. The CDR3 is 14 amino acids. Germline CDR1 is SGHAT and CDR2 is FQNNGV.

The V gene is TRBV30, the J gene TRBJ1-3; a possible D gene is TRBD1 (5 bases). V was cut by 0 bases and J by 0 bases, with 33 bases left in between. The length of the CDR3 is 23 residues. Per the germline V gene, CDR1 is GTSNPN and CDR2 is SVGIG (reference sequence). The CDR3 coding sequence is TGTGCCTGGAGTGTATTCAGGGAGTGGGGAAGCGTTACACCAATTCACTCTGGAAACACCATATATTTT. It translates to CAWSVFREWGSVTPIHSGNTIYF.

This chain joins TRBV6-1 and TRBJ1-5; no definite D call. Germline CDR1 reads MNHNS; CDR2 reads SASEGT. The CDR3 covers 16 residues. Trimming removed 4 bases from V and 5 bases from J, with 18 bases in between. The CDR3 loop is CASSVNTKQFDQPQHF. As DNA, the CDR3 is TGTGCCAGCAGTGTGAATACGAAACAGTTCGATCAGCCCCAGCATTTT.

This clone was recorded many times. The chain recombines TRBV27 with TRBJ1-1; D might be TRBD1 (6 bases). V lost 4 bases to trimming and J lost 7 bases, with 10 bases between them. This CDR3 comprises 12 residues. CDR1 MNHEY and CDR2 SMNVEV come from the germline V gene (reference sequence). The CDR3 region has the DNA TGTGCCAGCAGTTCGGGGGCCGGTGAAGCTTTCTTT. It translates to CASSSGAGEAFF.

J is TRBJ2-1 and V is TRBV5-1, with 9 bases aligning to TRBD2. The germline CDR1 and CDR2 sequences are SGHRS and YFSETQ. After removal of 4 bases from V and 0 bases from J, the junction contained 8 bases not matched to a gene. CDR3 length: 17 amino acids. This chain's CDR3 is CASSHSSGGSSYNEQFF. Written as DNA, the CDR3 is TGCGCCAGCAGCCATTCCAGCGGGGGGAGCTCCTACAATGAGCAGTTCTTC.

The V and J genes are TRBV27 and TRBJ1-2, with D maybe TRBD1 (5 bases). CDR3 length: 13 amino acids. The germline CDR1 and CDR2 sequences are MNHEY and SMNVEV (reference sequence). Trimming removed 9 bases from V and 5 bases from J, with 16 bases in between. The CDR3 region has the DNA TGTGCCAGTTCCCCCGTTGGGGGTTATGGCTACACCTTC. Its protein is CASSPVGGYGYTF.

V gene TRBV5-1 combines with J gene TRBJ2-5, with D possibly TRBD2 on 6 matching bases. Germline CDR1 reads SGHRS; CDR2 reads YFSETQ. CDR3 length: 13 amino acids. V was pared by 7 bases and J by 0 bases, with 10 bases between. In nucleotides, the CDR3 is TGCGCCAGCGGAGGGAATTACCAAGAGACCCAGTACTTC. Translated, it gives CASGGNYQETQYF. Filled out from reference TRBV5-1 and TRBJ2-5, the complete variable domain reads KAGVTQTPRYLIKTRGQQVTLSCSPISGHRSVSWYQQTPGQGLQFLFEYFSETQRNKGNFPGRFSGRQFSNSRSEMNVSTLELGDSALYLCASGGNYQETQYFGPGTRLLVL.

V is TRBV14 and J is TRBJ2-1, with D possibly matching TRBD2 (6 bases). Germline V gene data show CDR1 as SGHDN and CDR2 as FVKESK. The CDR3 loop spans 17 amino acids. V was cut by 1 base and J by 10 bases, with 23 bases left in between. Here the CDR3 reads CASSQVQTPFGGIEQFF. CDR3 in DNA: TGTGCCAGCAGCCAAGTACAGACTCCTTTCGGGGGAATAGAGCAGTTCTTC.

The V gene is TRBV5-1, the J gene TRBJ2-5; D is unclear. The V end lost 7 bases, the J end lost 1 base, and 5 bases lay between the germline ends. CDR1 and CDR2 (germline): SGHRS, YFSETQ. CDR3 size: 11 residues. The CDR3 reads CASQGQETQYF. The CDR3 nucleotides are TGCGCCAGCCAAGGCCAAGAGACCCAGTACTTC. Full variable domain (remainder filled in from reference TRBV5-1 and TRBJ2-5): KAGVTQTPRYLIKTRGQQVTLSCSPISGHRSVSWYQQTPGQGLQFLFEYFSETQRNKGNFPGRFSGRQFSNSRSEMNVSTLELGDSALYLCASQGQETQYFGPGTRLLVL.

Worth noting for this clone: This CDR3 is also generated by other DNA sequences in the sample. The rearrangement links TRBV18 to TRBJ2-7, with D unresolved. The V end was cut by 0 bases, the J end by 1 base, with 7 bases between. The CDR3 spans 14 residues. The germline V gene encodes CDR1 KGHSH and CDR2 LQKENI. For the CDR3, the DNA is TGTGCCAGCTCACCACCTTCCCGATCCTACGAGCAGTACTTC. Its translation is CASSPPSRSYEQYF.

The CDR3 DNA reads TGTGCCAGCAGCGCCGCCCGGGACAGGGGGATGAAGAATTCACCCCTCCACTTT. Translated: CASSAARDRGMKNSPLHF. The V and J genes are TRBV9 and TRBJ1-6, with 11 positions matching TRBD1. CDR3 length equals 18 residues. CDR1 and CDR2 (germline): SGDLS, YYNGEE. V lost 3 bases and J lost 7; bases outside the gene matches: 12.

The CDR3 DNA sequence: TGCGCCAGCAAGATCCTCGGGGGGTCGTACGAGCAGTACTTC. Translated: CASKILGGSYEQYF. This chain uses TRBV5-1 with TRBJ2-7, with 7 bases lining up with TRBD2. V lost 6 bases and J lost 4; bases outside the gene matches: 10. CDR3 length: 14 residues. Per germline, CDR1 SGHRS and CDR2 YFSETQ.

The gene calls are TRBV6-5 and TRBJ1-2; the match to TRBD1 covers 7 bases. Germline V gene lookup returns CDR1 MNHEY and CDR2 SVGAGI. The CDR3 runs to 12 residues. Germline trimming cut 4 bases from V and 8 bases from J; bases unmatched to any gene: 4. The CDR3 sequence is CASSSGQRGYTF. CDR3 sequence (DNA): TGTGCCAGCAGTTCGGGACAGCGAGGCTACACCTTC.

Regarding this clone: The junction does not match germline at one end; this may be a read error. The V call is TRBV6-1, the J call TRBJ1-2; the D is unclear. CDR1 is MNHNS, CDR2 SASEGT, per germline. The CDR3 length is 12 residues. CDR3 region: CASSESWRAGTF. DNA of the CDR3: TGTGCCAGCAGTGAATCTTGGCGGGCCGGCACTTTC.

This rearrangement joins TRBV9 to TRBJ2-2; no clear D. The CDR3 consists of 14 residues. CDR1 and CDR2 (germline): SGDLS, YYNGEE. Trimming took 4 bases from V and 8 from J, leaving 15 bases between them. The CDR3 nucleotides are TGTGCCAGCAGCATGAGACGGAGTGAGGGGGAGCTGTTTTTT. It encodes CASSMRRSEGELFF.

This chain links TRBV7-9 with TRBJ2-7, with D perhaps being TRBD1 or TRBD2 (7 bases each). The CDR3 spans 16 residues. Germline CDR1 reads SEHNR; CDR2 reads FQNEAQ (reference sequence). V lost 0 bases, J lost 5 bases, and 17 bases lay in between. CDR3 protein: CASSLAPGGGLDEQYF. The CDR3 region has the DNA TGTGCCAGCAGCTTAGCCCCAGGGGGGGGGCTCGACGAGCAGTACTTC.